What follows are 29 T cell receptor beta chains derived from one specimen sequenced in a study of cytomegalovirus exposure and HLA in healthy donors. The PCR employed 60 Vbeta primers together with 13 Jbeta primers. Profiling relied on immunoSEQ multiplex PCR, and the TCRdb table lists in-frame clones only, not all of them. The sample contains some 98,000 clones, roughly 76% of which appear only once. Specimen: PBMCs. The receptors here all came from a man aged 50-59 years in good health and CMV-seronegative.

The table lists this clone with a few counts. This sequence joins TRBV4-1 and TRBJ1-2, with D unresolved. With 1 base removed from V and 7 bases from J, the gap between germline ends came to 19 bases. This CDR3 comprises 16 residues. Germline V lookup: CDR1 MGHRA, CDR2 YSYEKL. The chain's CDR3 is CASSQARVPKTGGYTF. In DNA, the CDR3 is TGCGCCAGCAGCCAAGCCCGAGTTCCTAAAACGGGTGGCTACACCTTC.

This clone is a singleton in its sample. This chain links TRBV28 with TRBJ2-7, with D perhaps matching TRBD2 (5 bases). This CDR3 spans 14 amino acids. V dropped 6 bases and J dropped 0 bases, with 12 bases sitting between them. The germline V gene has CDR1 MDHEN and CDR2 SYDVKM. The CDR3 here is CASRSGSSSYEQYF. Here the CDR3 DNA reads TGTGCCAGCAGATCGGGATCGAGCTCCTACGAGCAGTACTTC.

The V call is TRBV6-4, the J call TRBJ2-3; TRBD2 matches at 8 bases. Trimming at V came to 4 bases and at J to 1 base, leaving 4 bases not matched to a gene. The CDR3 extends over 15 amino acids. The germline V gene encodes CDR1 MRHNA and CDR2 SNTAGT. CDR3 sequence: CASSGGSGGTDTQYF. The CDR3 bases are TGTGCCAGCAGTGGAGGTAGCGGGGGCACAGATACGCAGTATTTT.

This clone was detected only a few times. The V call is TRBV4-1, the J call TRBJ1-5; TRBD1 might be the D (6 bases). The CDR3 is made up of 16 amino acids. Trimming shortened V by 1 base and J by 1 base, and 11 bases separated the two germline ends. The germline gives CDR1 MGHRA, CDR2 YSYEKL. CDR3 in amino acids: CASSQGNRDSNQPQHF. CDR3 DNA: TGCGCCAGCAGCCAAGGCAACAGGGACAGCAATCAGCCCCAGCATTTT.

V and J are TRBV5-1 and TRBJ2-5; the D gene is possibly TRBD1 (6 bases). The end of the DNA aligns better with TRBJ2-7, so the J call may be wrong. The CDR3 runs to 15 residues. Germline V CDR1 and CDR2: SGHRS, YFSETQ. CDR3 nucleotides: TGCGCCAGCAGCTTGGTTACAGGGACCTCCTACGAGCAGTACTTC. Protein sequence: CASSLVTGTSYEQYF.

This sequence joins TRBV13 and TRBJ1-2; D gene unclear. The CDR3 contains 14 residues. V was pared by 1 base and J by 4 bases, with 10 bases between. Germline V gene data show CDR1 as PRHDT and CDR2 as FYEKMQ (reference sequence). The CDR3 reads CASSLDQRSYGYTF. CDR3 bases: TGTGCCAGCAGCTTAGATCAACGTAGCTATGGCTACACCTTC.

The chain has TRBV5-1 and TRBJ2-1; 8 nucleotides agree with TRBD2. V lost 2 bases to trimming and J lost 4 bases; unmatched junction nucleotides: 5. The CDR3 runs to 15 residues. In germline, CDR1 is SGHRS, CDR2 YFSETQ. The CDR3, as DNA: TGCGCCAGCAGCTTAAGCGGGAGAACGTACAATGAGCAGTTCTTC. It yields the protein CASSLSGRTYNEQFF.

The chain joins TRBV4-2 to TRBJ1-2; the match to TRBD1 covers 8 bases. V trimming: 8 bases; J trimming: 6 bases; junction bases outside the gene matches: 11. There are 14 residues in the CDR3. From germline, CDR1 is LGHNA and CDR2 YNFKEQ. The CDR3 nucleotides are TGTGCCAGCGGCTGGACCGGGACAGGAGATGGCTACACCTTC. Translating it yields CASGWTGTGDGYTF.

The rearrangement joins TRBV11-2 to TRBJ1-3; 7 bases map to TRBD1. This CDR3 has 15 amino acids. Germline loops: CDR1 SGHAT, CDR2 FQNNGV. V shed 5 bases, J shed 1 base, and the junction held 5 bases outside the gene matches. CDR3 sequence (DNA): TGTGCCAGCAGCACTTCGACAGGGTCTGGAAACACCATATATTTT. Translated: CASSTSTGSGNTIYF. Full variable domain (remainder filled in from reference TRBV11-2 and TRBJ1-3): EAGVAQSPRYKIIEKRQSVAFWCNPISGHATLYWYQQILGQGPKLLIQFQNNGVVDDSQLPKDRFSAERLKGVDSTLKIQPAKLEDSAVYLCASSTSTGSGNTIYFGEGSWLTVV.

The rearrangement uses TRBV11-1 and TRBJ2-3, with D maybe TRBD1 (5 bases). Germline V gives CDR1 SGHAT, CDR2 FQDESV (reference sequence). CDR3 length: 14 amino acids. Trimming left V 2 bases short and J 1 base short, with 7 bases between. In DNA form, the CDR3 reads TGTGCCAGCAGCTTACCCAGGGGCACAGATACGCAGTATTTT. This translates into CASSLPRGTDTQYF. The whole variable domain, filled in from reference TRBV11-1 and TRBJ2-3, reads EAEVAQSPRYKITEKSQAVAFWCDPISGHATLYWYRQILGQGPELLVQFQDESVVDDSQLPKDRFSAERLKGVDSTLKIQPAELGDSAMYLCASSLPRGTDTQYFGPGTRLTVL.

The rearrangement links TRBV19 to TRBJ2-5; 9 nucleotides agree with TRBD2. Germline V gene data show CDR1 as LNHDA and CDR2 as SQIVND (reference sequence). V trimming: 8 bases; J trimming: 1 base; junction bases outside the gene matches: 8. This CDR3 spans 15 amino acids. The CDR3, as DNA: TGTGCCAGTCAGCAGCGGGGGGCACTCCAAGAGACCCAGTACTTC. Protein sequence: CASQQRGALQETQYF.

This chain connects TRBV30 to TRBJ1-1; D gene unclear. V lost 8 bases to trimming and J lost 1 base, with 11 bases between them. The CDR3 loop spans 12 amino acids. Per germline, CDR1 GTSNPN and CDR2 SVGIG (reference sequence). This chain's CDR3 is CAQNRANTEAFF. In nucleotides, the CDR3 is TGTGCCCAAAACAGAGCGAACACTGAAGCTTTCTTT.

V is TRBV10-3 and J is TRBJ1-2, with 9 bases that match TRBD1. Germline V gene data show CDR1 as ENHRY and CDR2 as SYGVKD. V lost 7 bases and J lost 7; bases outside the gene matches: 7. This CDR3 spans 13 amino acids. The DNA of the CDR3 is TGTGCCATCACTTCGGGACAGGGAGCTGGCTACACCTTC. It encodes CAITSGQGAGYTF.

V and J are TRBV15 and TRBJ1-6, with TRBD1 as a possible D gene (6 bases). The CDR3 has 14 amino acids. CDR1 and CDR2 from the germline V gene are LNHNV and YYDKDF (reference sequence). Trimming removed 2 bases from V and 7 bases from J, with 9 bases in between. CDR3 in DNA: TGTGCCACCAGCAGACAGGGGACGAATTCACCCCTCCACTTT. Translated: CATSRQGTNSPLHF.

The chain employs TRBV4-2 and TRBJ2-7; 8 bases map to TRBD2. V was clipped by 4 bases and J by 1 base; unmatched bases: 12. The germline CDR1 and CDR2 sequences are LGHNA and YNFKEQ. The CDR3 loop spans 17 amino acids. CDR3 sequence (DNA): TGTGCCAGCAGCCCCAGACCCGCGAGCGGGGGATCCTACGAGCAGTACTTC. Translating it yields CASSPRPASGGSYEQYF.

On this clone itself: No conserved phenylalanine or tryptophan ends this CDR3, so it is likely a read error. The CDR3 DNA is TGCGCCAGCAGCCCTCGGACTAGCGGGGGTGATAACCTCTACGAGCAGTACTTA. Protein: CASSPRTSGGDNLYEQYL. This chain uses TRBV5-1 with TRBJ2-7; TRBD2 matches at 13 bases. CDR1 SGHRS and CDR2 YFSETQ come from the germline V gene. Trimming took 4 bases from V and 3 from J; bases not matched to a gene: 13. This CDR3 comprises 18 residues.

The V gene is TRBV20-1, the J gene TRBJ2-1; possibly TRBD2 for D (5 bases). The germline V gene has CDR1 DFQATT and CDR2 SNEGSKA (reference sequence). This CDR3 is 11 amino acids long. Trimming took off 5 bases at V and 8 bases at J, with 10 bases between the two ends. The CDR3 region has the DNA TGCAGTGCTGACCGAGGGTATGAGCAGTTCTTC. Protein: CSADRGYEQFF.

V usage is TRBV27 and J usage is TRBJ2-6; D perhaps matches TRBD1 (5 bases). The CDR3 has 15 residues. With 10 bases removed from V and 1 base from J, the gap between germline ends came to 14 bases. Germline V gene data show CDR1 as MNHEY and CDR2 as SMNVEV (reference sequence). The CDR3 nucleotides are TGTGCCACTCAAGGGGTTTTGTCTGGGGCCAACGTCCTGACTTTC. It specifies CATQGVLSGANVLTF.

V is TRBV2 and J is TRBJ2-5; D is perhaps TRBD1 (5 bases). The DNA end is a closer match to TRBJ2-7, so the J assignment may be wrong. CDR1 and CDR2 from the germline V gene are SNHLY and FYNNEI. CDR3 length: 13 residues. This CDR3 is CASSDRAPSEQYF. As DNA, the CDR3 is TGTGCCAGCAGTGACAGGGCCCCTAGCGAGCAGTACTTC.

The rearrangement uses TRBV9 and TRBJ1-1; D possibly corresponds to TRBD1 (5 bases). Trimming took off 1 base at V and 9 bases at J, with 13 bases between the two ends. There are 13 residues in the CDR3. Per germline, CDR1 SGDLS and CDR2 YYNGEE. The CDR3 sequence: CASSVRGSQQAFF. The CDR3 DNA is TGTGCCAGCAGCGTAAGGGGCAGCCAACAAGCTTTCTTT. The full variable domain, its missing parts supplied by reference TRBV9 and TRBJ1-1, is DSGVTQTPKHLITATGQRVTLRCSPRSGDLSVYWYQQSLDQGLQFLIQYYNGEERAKGNILERFSAQQFPDLHSELNLSSLELGDSALYFCASSVRGSQQAFFGQGTRLTVV.

The CDR3 here is CASSLGTSIQMGTGELFF. DNA of the CDR3: TGTGCCAGCAGCTTAGGGACTAGCATTCAAATGGGCACCGGGGAGCTGTTTTTT. The V call is TRBV7-3, the J call TRBJ2-2; 9 nucleotides agree with TRBD2. The CDR3 sequence is 18 residues long. The germline CDR1 and CDR2 sequences are SGHTA and FQGTGA. The V and J ends lost 2 bases and 4 bases, in that order; junction bases with no gene match: 11. The full variable domain, with the rest looked up from reference TRBV7-3 and TRBJ2-2, is GAGVSQTPSNKVTEKGKYVELRCDPISGHTALYWYRQSLGQGPEFLIYFQGTGAADDSGLPNDRFFAVRPEGSVSTLKIQRTERGDSAVYLCASSLGTSIQMGTGELFFGEGSRLTVL.

Details on this clone: An end of the junction differs from the germline gene, which may be a read error. CDR3 coding DNA: TGTTCCAGCAGCAAGGACATAGGCGAGCAGTACTTC. Translated: CSSSKDIGEQYF. The chain employs TRBV7-9 and TRBJ2-7; weak D call: TRBD1 (5 bases). The germline gives CDR1 SEHNR, CDR2 FQNEAQ (reference sequence). This CDR3 region has 12 residues. The full variable domain, completed using reference TRBV7-9 and TRBJ2-7, is DTGVSQNPRHKITKRGQNVTFRCDPISEHNRLYWYRQTLGQGPEFLTYFQNEAQLEKSRLLSDRFSAERPKGSFSTLEIQRTEQGDSAMYLCSSSKDIGEQYFGPGTRLTVT.

The chain combines TRBV18 with TRBJ1-4; 7 nucleotides align to TRBD1. The CDR3 covers 17 residues. V was clipped by 3 bases and J by 8 bases; unmatched bases: 15. CDR1 KGHSH and CDR2 LQKENI come from the germline V gene. The CDR3 DNA follows: TGTGCCAGCTCACCCGGGACAGAGGATTTATTTGAGGAAAAACTGTTTTTT. This sequence encodes CASSPGTEDLFEEKLFF.

This clone was observed a few times. The CDR3 sequence: CAWSRQGNTEAFF. CDR3 DNA: TGTGCCTGGAGTCGGCAGGGCAATACTGAAGCTTTCTTT. V is TRBV30 and J is TRBJ1-1; D possibly corresponds to TRBD1 (5 bases). The CDR3 consists of 13 residues. V shed 2 bases and J shed 5 bases, with 12 bases lying between them. In germline, CDR1 is GTSNPN, CDR2 SVGIG (reference sequence).

This sequence joins TRBV14 and TRBJ2-2; D is perhaps TRBD2 (6 bases). The V gene lost 1 base and the J gene lost 1 base, with 13 bases spanning the gap. The CDR3 is made up of 17 amino acids. Germline CDR1 and CDR2: SGHDN and FVKESK. The CDR3 DNA reads as TGTGCCAGCAGCCAAGTTAAGGGCGGGATGAACACCGGGGAGCTGTTTTTT. This sequence encodes CASSQVKGGMNTGELFF.

The chain combines TRBV10-3 with TRBJ1-3; D ambiguous. CDR1 is ENHRY, CDR2 SYGVKD, per germline. The ends were cut back, 0 bases at V and 8 bases at J, with 11 bases in the middle. The CDR3 is made up of 14 amino acids. The CDR3 here is CAISESDTGYTIYF. CDR3 nucleotide sequence: TGTGCCATCAGTGAGTCCGATACCGGGTACACCATATATTTT.

This clone has just one count. This chain joins TRBV5-4 and TRBJ1-2; D ambiguous. The germline CDR1 and CDR2 sequences are SGHNT and YYREEE (reference sequence). V was clipped by 0 bases and J by 2 bases, with 8 bases between them. The CDR3 covers 14 residues. CDR3 nucleotides: TGTGCCAGCAGCTTGGCCGGTGAGAACTATGGCTACACCTTC. It yields the protein CASSLAGENYGYTF.

V is TRBV6-4 and J is TRBJ2-5; D not resolved. Germline V CDR1 and CDR2: MRHNA, SNTAGT. V gave up 3 bases and J gave up 1 base, with 15 bases separating them. This CDR3 has 16 amino acids. The CDR3 region has the DNA TGTGCCAGCAGTGAAGACTGCTGTGAGAGCCAAGAGACCCAGTACTTC. Its translation is CASSEDCCESQETQYF.

This clone was seen more than once but under ten times. V is TRBV7-6 and J is TRBJ2-7; D gene unclear. CDR1 is SGHVS, CDR2 FNYEAQ, per germline. Deletions cut 4 bases from V and 3 bases from J, with 4 bases between. CDR3 length: 11 amino acids. DNA for the CDR3: TGTGCCAGCAGCTCAAACTACGAGCAGTACTTC. This encodes CASSSNYEQYF. The full variable domain, completed using reference TRBV7-6 and TRBJ2-7, is GAGVSQSPRYKVTKRGQDVALRCDPISGHVSLYWYRQALGQGPEFLTYFNYEAQQDKSGLPNDRFSAERPEGSISTLTIQRTEQRDSAMYRCASSSNYEQYFGPGTRLTVT.